The clone carrying this TCR beta chain has a count of ten or more. Its antigen is not known. The sample comes from a study of regulatory T cells in long-lasting Graves disease. Study at large: Antithyroid drugs had been taken under 3 months by newly diagnosed Graves' patients. Study outcomes and limitations: Researchers reported studying only peripheral blood, not thyroid tissue.

Arm-PCR of CDR3 regions with iRepertoire HTBI primers generated TCR beta libraries. TCRdb called the multiplex PCR reads again in MiXCR, with one record for every CDR3 protein. The sample consists of about 440,000 distinct CDR3 sequences, 14% to 15% of them appearing once. Time point defined: newly diagnosed GD, antithyroid drugs for less than 3 months. The TCR library was prepared using RNA isolated from PBMCs. This same sample was also taken into another study, of T cells in Graves' hyperthyroidism and ophthalmopathy. That publication notes: An initial round of RT-PCR targeting the TCR CDR3 relied on the HTBI primer set.

The sequenced sample was peripheral blood mononuclear cells (PBMCs), obtained at new diagnosis, from a patient treated with antithyroid drugs. The origin of this receptor is a woman in her twenties or thirties with Graves disease.

This CDR3 is CASSQDSRDEQYF. The CDR3 nucleotides read TGCGCCAGCAGCCAAGATTCCAGGGACGAGCAGTACTTC. The chain is built from TRBV4-1 and TRBJ2-7; D possibly corresponds to TRBD1 (5 bases). Germline V gene data show CDR1 as MGHRA and CDR2 as YSYEKL. CDR3 size: 13 residues. V was pared by 0 bases and J by 5 bases, with 8 bases between.